This entry features one T cell receptor beta chain sequence. When replicate PCRs were run on sorted subsets, they used about 220 ng DNA, tens of thousands of T cell genomes. The protocol was immunoSEQ multiplex PCR, while the TCRdb copy is restricted to in-frame clones and leaves out a portion. The table shows millions of clones, with more than 80% occurring only once. The data are from a study of shared clonotypes between healthy human individuals. Trimming took off 2 bases at V and 0 bases at J, with 10 bases between the two ends. CDR3 length: 16 residues. CDR1 is KGHSH, CDR2 LQKENI, per germline. The clonotype originates from a man aged 18 to 35 in good health. Some clones in this sample may be carry-over from other donors' samples. The specimen sequenced was naive CD4+ T cells from PBMCs. As for subset: CD45RA+ positively selected. The chain is built from TRBV18 and TRBJ2-2; D is undetermined. For the CDR3, the DNA is TGTGCCAGCTCACCATTGGGCAGATCGAACACCGGGGAGCTGTTTTTT. Amino acids: CASSPLGRSNTGELFF. The full variable domain, its missing parts supplied by reference TRBV18 and TRBJ2-2, is NAGVMQNPRHLVRRRGQEARLRCSPMKGHSHVYWYRQLPEEGLKFMVYLQKENIIDESGMPKERFSAEFPKEGPSILRIQQVVRGDSAAYFCASSPLGRSNTGELFFGEGSRLTVL.